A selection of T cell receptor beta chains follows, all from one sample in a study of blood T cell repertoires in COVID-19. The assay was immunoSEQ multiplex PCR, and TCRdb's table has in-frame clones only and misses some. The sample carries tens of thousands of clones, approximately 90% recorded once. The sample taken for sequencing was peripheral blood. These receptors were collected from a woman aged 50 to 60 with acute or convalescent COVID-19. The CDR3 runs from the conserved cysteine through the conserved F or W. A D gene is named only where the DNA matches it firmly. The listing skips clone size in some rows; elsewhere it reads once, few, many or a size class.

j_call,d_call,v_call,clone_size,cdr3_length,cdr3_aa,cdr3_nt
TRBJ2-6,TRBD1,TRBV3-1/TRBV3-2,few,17,CASSQRTGNSGANVLTF,TGTGCCAGCAGCCAAAGGACAGGGAACTCTGGGGCCAACGTCCTGACTTTC
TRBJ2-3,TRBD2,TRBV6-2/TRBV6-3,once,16,CASSATQGLASDTQYF,TGTGCCAGCAGTGCCACCCAGGGACTAGCCTCAGATACGCAGTATTTT
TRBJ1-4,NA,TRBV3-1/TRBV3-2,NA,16,CASSQGLTGVGEKLFF,TGTGCCAGCAGCCAAGGCCTAACTGGTGTCGGTGAAAAACTGTTTTTT
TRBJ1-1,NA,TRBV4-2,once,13,CASSPSGNTEAFF,TGTGCCAGCAGCCCCTCAGGGAACACTGAAGCTTTCTTT
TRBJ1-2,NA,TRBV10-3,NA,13,CAIRDTGSDGYTF,TGTGCCATCAGGGATACAGGCTCGGATGGCTACACCTTC
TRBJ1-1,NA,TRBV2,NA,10,CASSRQDAFF,TGTGCCAGCAGCCGACAGGACGCTTTCTTT
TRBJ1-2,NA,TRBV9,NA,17,CASSHMIPDSSFYGYTF,TGTGCCAGCAGCCACATGATTCCGGACAGCAGCTTCTATGGCTACACCTTC
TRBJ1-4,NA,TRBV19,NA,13,CASSILESTKLFF,TGTGCCAGTAGTATCCTTGAGTCCACCAAACTGTTTTTT
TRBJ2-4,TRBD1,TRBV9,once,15,CASSVALDRQNIQYF,TGTGCCAGCAGCGTAGCGTTGGACAGGCAAAACATTCAGTACTTC
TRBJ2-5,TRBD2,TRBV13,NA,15,CASSRGLAGGETQYF,TGTGCCAGCAGCCGCGGACTAGCGGGAGGGGAGACCCAGTACTTC
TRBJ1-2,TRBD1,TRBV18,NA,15,CASSRGQGVNYGYTF,TGTGCCAGCTCACGGGGACAGGGGGTCAACTATGGCTACACCTTC
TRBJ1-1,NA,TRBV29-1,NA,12,CSVSGMNTEAFF,TGCAGCGTCTCAGGGATGAACACTGAAGCTTTCTTT
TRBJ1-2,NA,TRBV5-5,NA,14,CASSLGSTGDGYTF,TGTGCCAGCAGCTTGGGTAGCACGGGGGATGGCTACACCTTC
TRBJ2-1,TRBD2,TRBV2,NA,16,CASRVDGGSSYNEQFF,TGTGCCAGCAGGGTCGATGGCGGGAGCTCCTACAATGAGCAGTTCTTC
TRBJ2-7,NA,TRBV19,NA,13,CASSIGQSYEQYF,TGTGCCAGTAGTATAGGACAGTCTTACGAGCAGTACTTC
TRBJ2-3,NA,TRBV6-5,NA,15,CASSAGVHRGDTQYF,TGTGCCAGCAGCGCCGGGGTTCATCGCGGAGATACGCAGTATTTT
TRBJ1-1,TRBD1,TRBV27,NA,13,CASRLGQRTEAFF,TGTGCCAGCAGGCTGGGACAGCGCACTGAAGCTTTCTTT
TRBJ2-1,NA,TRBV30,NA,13,CAWSGGPANEQFF,TGTGCCTGGAGCGGGGGACCAGCCAATGAGCAGTTCTTC
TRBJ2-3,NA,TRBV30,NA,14,CAWAGNTGTDTQYF,TGTGCCTGGGCAGGGAACACGGGCACAGATACGCAGTATTTT
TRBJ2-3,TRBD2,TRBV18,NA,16,CASSPGASGFTDTQYF,TGTGCCAGCTCACCTGGGGCTAGCGGATTCACAGATACGCAGTATTTT
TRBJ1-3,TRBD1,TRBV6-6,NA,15,CASSPGGSSGNTIYF,TGTGCCAGCAGCCCAGGGGGCTCCTCTGGAAACACCATATATTTT